Listed here is a single TCR beta chain. This entry is derived from a study of blood T cell repertoires in COVID-19. Background on the study: Acute-phase and convalescent COVID-19 samples originated in the United States, Italy and Spain. PBMCs, B-cell-depleted T cells, or T cells provided the cDNA or gDNA that made up the material.

Authors' data handling: Estimates of nucleated cell counts were drawn from the amplification of reference gene primers. Using immunoSEQ multiplex PCR, the repertoire was profiled, and TCRdb retains in-frame clones only, with some absent. V and J calls and clone size are copied from that table; D and trimming were computed from the DNA. The sample contains roughly 43,000 clones, 86% of which appear only once. Losses at the gene ends were 4 bases for V and 5 bases for J; bases not matched to a gene: 8. The CDR3 length is 15 residues. Germline CDR1 reads LGHDT; CDR2 reads YNNKEL (reference sequence). The sequence was collected from a woman in her 50s who had recovered from COVID-19. The material sequenced was PBMCs or T cells enriched from blood (not recorded which). V and J are TRBV3-1 (or the pseudogene TRBV3-2) and TRBJ2-5; 9 nucleotides align to TRBD2. Written as DNA, the CDR3 is TGTGCCAGCAGCCTTACCGGGACTAGCAGGGAGACCCAGTACTTC. This translates into CASSLTGTSRETQYF.